The text below deals with one TCR beta chain. Its antigen is currently unknown. These data originate in a study of CD8+ T cells in alopecia areata. cDNA reverse transcribed from extracted RNA served as the sequencing template. Assay: immunoSEQ multiplex PCR; the TCRdb copy retains only in-frame clones and omits some. The table has about 210,000 clones, roughly 40% seen once. The CDR3 has 14 amino acids. Germline assignment: CDR1 MDHEN and CDR2 SYDVKM. The germline V and J ends were trimmed by 6 bases and 3 bases, with 15 bases remaining between them. Specified treatment: oral pan-JAK inhibitor, 5-10 mg twice daily. Collection of lesional scalp punch biopsies and peripheral blood was performed in alopecia areata patients. Study observations and caveats: In patients, TCRs were shared less clearly than in mice, and HLA may possibly be involved. Under tofacitinib, numerous expanded lesional clonotypes remained detectable in scalp and blood.

The chain uses TRBV28 and TRBJ2-7; tentative D call: TRBD2 (6 bases). The material sequenced was CD4+ T cells sorted from blood, taken at roughly week 36, from a patient treated with tofacitinib. This TCR derives from a human donor with alopecia areata. This CDR3 reads CASRTGGELYEQYF. Here the CDR3 DNA reads TGTGCCAGCAGGACTGGCGGGGAACTCTACGAGCAGTACTTC.